These 6 T cell receptor beta chains were sequenced from one sample in a study of T cells in Graves' hyperthyroidism and ophthalmopathy. Using RNA transcripts as the source, TCR beta CDR3 regions were amplified. A first-round RT-PCR of the TCR CDR3 used the HTBI primer set. TCRdb re-called the multiplex PCR reads through MiXCR, storing one row per CDR3 protein. The table lists around 350,000 distinct CDR3 sequences, about 15% of them singletons, with about 27% in the top ten. Specimen: blood. The receptors here all came from a woman between 18 and 30 years old with Graves' hyperthyroidism that later progressed to Graves' ophthalmopathy.

This clonotype was picked up many times. The CDR3 region has the DNA TGTGCCTGGAGTGTAGCGGCAGGGGTTAGCGAGCAGTACTTC. It yields the protein CAWSVAAGVSEQYF. The V and J genes are TRBV30 and TRBJ2-7, with D tentatively TRBD1 (6 bases). The CDR3 totals 14 residues. The germline V gene encodes CDR1 GTSNPN and CDR2 SVGIG (reference sequence). V was trimmed by 0 bases and J by 6 bases, leaving 15 bases between them.

Ten or more counts support this clonotype. The rearrangement uses TRBV5-1 and TRBJ1-1, with a weak D call TRBD1 (5 bases). Germline loops: CDR1 SGHRS, CDR2 YFSETQ. V gave up 3 bases and J gave up 2 bases, with 14 bases separating them. The CDR3 sequence is 15 residues long. DNA for the CDR3: TGCGCCAGCAGCTCACAGGCGCCCGCTAACACTGAAGCTTTCTTT. Translated, it gives CASSSQAPANTEAFF.

In this sample, this clonotype turned up many times. The chain combines TRBV7-3 with TRBJ1-1; D call uncertain. The CDR3 sequence is 14 residues long. Germline loops: CDR1 SGHTA, CDR2 FQGTGA. Trimming shortened V by 1 base and J by 4 bases, and 10 bases separated the two germline ends. CDR3 loop: CASSLNGAGTEAFF. CDR3 DNA: TGTGCCAGCAGCTTAAACGGTGCAGGCACTGAAGCTTTCTTT. Looking up the rest from reference TRBV7-3 and TRBJ1-1 gives the full variable domain: GAGVSQTPSNKVTEKGKYVELRCDPISGHTALYWYRQSLGQGPEFLIYFQGTGAADDSGLPNDRFFAVRPEGSVSTLKIQRTERGDSAVYLCASSLNGAGTEAFFGQGTRLTVV.

This clonotype was seen more than once but under ten times. The chain combines TRBV20-1 with TRBJ2-7; the match to TRBD1 covers 8 bases. The CDR3 has 14 amino acids. Germline lookup yields CDR1 DFQATT and CDR2 SNEGSKA (reference sequence). J gave up 5 bases and V 3 bases, and 9 bases lay outside the gene matches. CDR3 region: CSASHGQGAHEQYF. CDR3 sequence (DNA): TGCAGTGCTAGCCACGGACAGGGCGCCCACGAGCAGTACTTC.

The rearrangement joins TRBV5-1 to TRBJ2-6; D uncertain. The CDR3 spans 16 residues. Germline CDR1 SGHRS, CDR2 YFSETQ. Trimming shortened V by 3 bases and J by 0 bases, and 10 bases separated the two germline ends. The CDR3 reads CASSSTGPSGANVLTF. DNA of the CDR3: TGCGCCAGCAGCTCGACGGGTCCCTCTGGGGCCAACGTCCTGACTTTC.

This clonotype was detected only a few times. The gene calls are TRBV20-1 and TRBJ2-6, with 10 bases matching TRBD2. The CDR3 totals 17 residues. Trimming cost V 3 bases and J 2 bases; bases outside gene matches: 7. Germline V gene sequence: CDR1 DFQATT, CDR2 SNEGSKA (reference sequence). For the CDR3, the DNA is TGCAGTGCTAGGGAACCGGGACTAGCGACTGGGGCCAACGTCCTGACTTTC. Translating gives CSAREPGLATGANVLTF.